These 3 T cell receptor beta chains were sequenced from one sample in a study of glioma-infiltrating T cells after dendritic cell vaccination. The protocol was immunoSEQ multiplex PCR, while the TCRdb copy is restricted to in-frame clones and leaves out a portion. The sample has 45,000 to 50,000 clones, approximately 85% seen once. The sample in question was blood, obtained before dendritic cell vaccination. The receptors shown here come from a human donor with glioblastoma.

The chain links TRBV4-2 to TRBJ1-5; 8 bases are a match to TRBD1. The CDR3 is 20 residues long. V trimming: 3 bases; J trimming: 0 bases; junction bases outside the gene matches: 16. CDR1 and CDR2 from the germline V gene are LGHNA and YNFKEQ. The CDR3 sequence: CASSQGGGTGRGYSNQPQHF. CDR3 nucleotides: TGTGCCAGCAGCCAGGGCGGCGGGACAGGCCGAGGCTATAGCAATCAGCCCCAGCATTTT.

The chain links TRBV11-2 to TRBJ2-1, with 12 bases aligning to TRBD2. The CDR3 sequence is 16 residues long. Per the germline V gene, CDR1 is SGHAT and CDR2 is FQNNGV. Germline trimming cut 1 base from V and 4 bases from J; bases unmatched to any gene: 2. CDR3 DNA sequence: TGTGCCAGCAGCTTAGGGACTAGCGGGATATACAATGAGCAGTTCTTC. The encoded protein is CASSLGTSGIYNEQFF.

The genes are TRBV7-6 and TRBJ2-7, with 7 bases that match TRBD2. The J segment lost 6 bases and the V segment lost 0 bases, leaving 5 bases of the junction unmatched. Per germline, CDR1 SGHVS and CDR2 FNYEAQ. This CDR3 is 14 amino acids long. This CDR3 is CASSLAGGPSEQYF. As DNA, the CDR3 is TGTGCCAGCAGCTTAGCGGGAGGGCCCTCCGAGCAGTACTTC.